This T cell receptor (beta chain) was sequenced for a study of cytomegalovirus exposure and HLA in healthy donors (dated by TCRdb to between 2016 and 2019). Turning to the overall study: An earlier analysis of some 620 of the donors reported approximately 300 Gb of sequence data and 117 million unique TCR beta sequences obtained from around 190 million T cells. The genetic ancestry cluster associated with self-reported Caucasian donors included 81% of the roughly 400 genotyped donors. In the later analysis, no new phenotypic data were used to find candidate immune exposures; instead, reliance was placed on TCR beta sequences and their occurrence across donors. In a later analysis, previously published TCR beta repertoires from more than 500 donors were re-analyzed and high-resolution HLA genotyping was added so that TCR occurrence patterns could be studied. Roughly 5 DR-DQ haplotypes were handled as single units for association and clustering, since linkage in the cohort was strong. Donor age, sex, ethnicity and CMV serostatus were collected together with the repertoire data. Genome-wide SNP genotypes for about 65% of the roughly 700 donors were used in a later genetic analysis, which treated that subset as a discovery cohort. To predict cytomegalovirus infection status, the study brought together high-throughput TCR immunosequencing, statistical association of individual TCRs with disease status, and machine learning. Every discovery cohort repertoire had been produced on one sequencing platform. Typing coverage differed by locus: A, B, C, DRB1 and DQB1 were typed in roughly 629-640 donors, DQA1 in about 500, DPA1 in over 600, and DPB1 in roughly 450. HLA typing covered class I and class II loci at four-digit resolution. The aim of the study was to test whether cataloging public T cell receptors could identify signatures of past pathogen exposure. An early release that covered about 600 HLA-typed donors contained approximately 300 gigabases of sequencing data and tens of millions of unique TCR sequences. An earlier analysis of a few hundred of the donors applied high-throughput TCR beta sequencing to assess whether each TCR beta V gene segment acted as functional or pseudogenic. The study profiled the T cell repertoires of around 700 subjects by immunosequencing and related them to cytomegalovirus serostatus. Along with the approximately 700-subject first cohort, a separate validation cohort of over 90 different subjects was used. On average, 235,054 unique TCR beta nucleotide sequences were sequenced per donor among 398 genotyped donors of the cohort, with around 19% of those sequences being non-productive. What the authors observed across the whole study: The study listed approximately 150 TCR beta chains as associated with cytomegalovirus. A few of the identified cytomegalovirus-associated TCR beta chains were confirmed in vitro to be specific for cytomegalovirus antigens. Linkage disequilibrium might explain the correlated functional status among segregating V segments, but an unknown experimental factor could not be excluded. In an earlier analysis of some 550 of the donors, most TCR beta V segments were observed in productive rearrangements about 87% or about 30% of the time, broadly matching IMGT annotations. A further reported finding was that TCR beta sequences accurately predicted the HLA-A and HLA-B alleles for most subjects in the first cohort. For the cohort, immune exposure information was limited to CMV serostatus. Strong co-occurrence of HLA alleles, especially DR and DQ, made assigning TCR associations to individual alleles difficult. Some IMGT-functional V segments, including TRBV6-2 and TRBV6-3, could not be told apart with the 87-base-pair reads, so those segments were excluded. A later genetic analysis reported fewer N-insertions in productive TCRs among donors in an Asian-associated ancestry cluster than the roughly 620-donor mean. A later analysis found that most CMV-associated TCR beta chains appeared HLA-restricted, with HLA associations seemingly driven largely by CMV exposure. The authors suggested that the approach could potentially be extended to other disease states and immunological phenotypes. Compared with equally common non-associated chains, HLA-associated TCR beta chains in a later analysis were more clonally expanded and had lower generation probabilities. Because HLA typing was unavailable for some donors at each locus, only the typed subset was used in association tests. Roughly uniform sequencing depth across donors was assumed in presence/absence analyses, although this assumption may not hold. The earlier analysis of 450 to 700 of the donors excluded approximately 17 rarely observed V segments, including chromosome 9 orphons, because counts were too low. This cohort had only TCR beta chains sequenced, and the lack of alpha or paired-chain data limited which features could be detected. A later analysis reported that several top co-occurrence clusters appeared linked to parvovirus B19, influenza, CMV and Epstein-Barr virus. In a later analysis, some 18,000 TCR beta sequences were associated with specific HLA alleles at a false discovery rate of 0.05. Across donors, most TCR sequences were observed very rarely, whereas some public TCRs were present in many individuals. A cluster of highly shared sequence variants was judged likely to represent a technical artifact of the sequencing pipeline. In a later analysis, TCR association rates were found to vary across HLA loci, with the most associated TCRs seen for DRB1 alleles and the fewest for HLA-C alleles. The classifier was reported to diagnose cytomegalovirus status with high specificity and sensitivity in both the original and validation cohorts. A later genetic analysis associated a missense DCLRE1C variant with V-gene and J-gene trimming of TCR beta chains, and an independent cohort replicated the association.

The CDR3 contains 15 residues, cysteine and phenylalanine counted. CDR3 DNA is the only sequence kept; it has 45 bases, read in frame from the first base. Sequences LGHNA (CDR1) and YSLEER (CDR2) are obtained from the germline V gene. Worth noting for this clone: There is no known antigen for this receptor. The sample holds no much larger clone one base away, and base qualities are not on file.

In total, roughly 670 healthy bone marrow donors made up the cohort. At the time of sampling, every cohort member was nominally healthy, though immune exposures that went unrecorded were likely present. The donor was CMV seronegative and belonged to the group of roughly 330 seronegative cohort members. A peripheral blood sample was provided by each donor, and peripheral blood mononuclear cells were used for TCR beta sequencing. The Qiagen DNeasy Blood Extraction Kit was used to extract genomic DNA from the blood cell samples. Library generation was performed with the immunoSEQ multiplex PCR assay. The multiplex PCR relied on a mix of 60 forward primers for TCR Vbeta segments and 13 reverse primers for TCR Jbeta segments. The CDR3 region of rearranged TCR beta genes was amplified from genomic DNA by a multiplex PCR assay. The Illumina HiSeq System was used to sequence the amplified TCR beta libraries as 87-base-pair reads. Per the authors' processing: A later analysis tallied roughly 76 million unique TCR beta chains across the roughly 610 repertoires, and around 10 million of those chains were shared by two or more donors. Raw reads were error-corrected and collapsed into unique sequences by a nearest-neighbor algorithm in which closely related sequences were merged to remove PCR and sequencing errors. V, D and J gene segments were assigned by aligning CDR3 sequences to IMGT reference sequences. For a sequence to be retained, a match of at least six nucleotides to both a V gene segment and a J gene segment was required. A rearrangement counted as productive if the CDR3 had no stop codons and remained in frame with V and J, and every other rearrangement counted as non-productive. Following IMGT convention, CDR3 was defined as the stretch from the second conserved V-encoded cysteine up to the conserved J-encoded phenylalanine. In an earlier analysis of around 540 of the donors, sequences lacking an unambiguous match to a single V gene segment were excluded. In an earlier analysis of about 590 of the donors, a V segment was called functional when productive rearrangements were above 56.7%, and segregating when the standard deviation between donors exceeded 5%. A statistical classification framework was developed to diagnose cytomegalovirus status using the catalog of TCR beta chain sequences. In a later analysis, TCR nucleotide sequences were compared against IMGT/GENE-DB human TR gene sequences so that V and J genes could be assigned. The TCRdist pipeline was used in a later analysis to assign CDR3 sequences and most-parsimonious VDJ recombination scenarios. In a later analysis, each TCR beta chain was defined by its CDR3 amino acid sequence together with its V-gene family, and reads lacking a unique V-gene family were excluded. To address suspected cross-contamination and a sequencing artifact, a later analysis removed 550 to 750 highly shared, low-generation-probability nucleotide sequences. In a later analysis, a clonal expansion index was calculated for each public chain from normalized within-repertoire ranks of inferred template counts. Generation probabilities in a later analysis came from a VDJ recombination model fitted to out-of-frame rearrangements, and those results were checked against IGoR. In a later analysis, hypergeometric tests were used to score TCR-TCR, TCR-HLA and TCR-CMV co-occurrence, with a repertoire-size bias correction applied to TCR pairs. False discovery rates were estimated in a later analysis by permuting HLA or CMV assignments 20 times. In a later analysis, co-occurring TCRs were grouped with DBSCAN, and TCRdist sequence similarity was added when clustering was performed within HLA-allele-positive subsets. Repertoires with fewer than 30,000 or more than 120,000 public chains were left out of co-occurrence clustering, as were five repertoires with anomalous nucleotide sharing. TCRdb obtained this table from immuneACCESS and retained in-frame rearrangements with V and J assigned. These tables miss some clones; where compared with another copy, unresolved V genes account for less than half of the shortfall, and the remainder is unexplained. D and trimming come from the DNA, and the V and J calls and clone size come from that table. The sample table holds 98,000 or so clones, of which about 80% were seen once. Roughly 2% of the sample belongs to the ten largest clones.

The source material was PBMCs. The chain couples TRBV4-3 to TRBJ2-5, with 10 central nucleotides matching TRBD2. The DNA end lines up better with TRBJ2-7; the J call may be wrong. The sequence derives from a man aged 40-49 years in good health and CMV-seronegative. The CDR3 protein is CASSPTSGLSYEQYF. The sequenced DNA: TGCGCCAGCAGTCCGACTAGCGGGCTCTCCTACGAGCAGTACTTC.